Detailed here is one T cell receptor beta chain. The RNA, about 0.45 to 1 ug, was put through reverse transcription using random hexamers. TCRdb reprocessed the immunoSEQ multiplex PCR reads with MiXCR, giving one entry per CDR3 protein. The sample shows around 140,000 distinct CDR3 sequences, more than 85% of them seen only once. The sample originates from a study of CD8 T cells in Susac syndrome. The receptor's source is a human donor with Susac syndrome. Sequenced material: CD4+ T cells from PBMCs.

In nucleotides, the CDR3 is TGTGCCAGCAGGAGCGGACCTCGCTCCTACAATGAGCAGTTCTTC. Its protein product is CASRSGPRSYNEQFF. The genes are TRBV2 and TRBJ2-1; perhaps TRBD2 as D (5 bases). The germline V gene has CDR1 SNHLY and CDR2 FYNNEI. The V and J ends lost 6 bases and 0 bases respectively, with 12 bases between them. The CDR3 covers 15 residues.